This TCR beta chain was sequenced during a study of human T cells and chemical hapten exposure. This clonotype was counted between two and nine times. Time point in this sample: patch test 1, 2 weeks after DPC sensitization. Indicated treatment: therapeutic diphenylcyclopropenone sensitization with weekly scalp DPC. V lost 5 bases, J lost 8 bases, and 9 bases stayed unmatched. Per germline, CDR1 MNHNY and CDR2 SVGAGI (reference sequence). This CDR3 comprises 13 residues. TCRdb fed the RACE reads into MiXCR, producing one record per CDR3 protein. In the table there are tens of thousands of distinct CDR3 sequences, 32% of which are singletons.

The source is a man aged 35-49 years with alopecia areata. Some clones in this sample may be carry-over from other donors' samples. The chain employs TRBV6-6 and TRBJ2-7, with 7 bases aligning to TRBD1. Sequences were derived from whole blood, sampled in connection with sensitization to the hapten diphenylcyclopropenone (DPC). CDR3 sequence reads: CASSLSTGAQQYF. In nucleotides, the CDR3 is TGTGCCAGCAGTCTTTCTACAGGGGCCCAGCAGTACTTC.